The 8 T cell receptor beta chains below come from one sample, sequenced in a study of T cell responses to AZD1222 COVID-19 vaccine. Libraries were prepared by immunoSEQ multiplex PCR; TCRdb keeps only in-frame clonotypes and omits some of them. The repertoire includes 90,000 to 120,000 clones, around 93% of them detected once, and approximately 8.9% sits in the top ten. Sequencing was performed on peripheral blood, taken 28 days after the second AZD1222 dose. Receptors originate from an adult who received the AZD1222 COVID-19 vaccine.

The chain recombines TRBV7-8 with TRBJ2-3; TRBD2 might be the D (5 bases). V dropped 0 bases and J dropped 2 bases, with 18 bases sitting between them. This CDR3 is 18 amino acids long. Germline loops: CDR1 SGHVS, CDR2 FQNEAQ. CDR3 nucleotides: TGTGCCAGCAGCTTAGCACGGGGTCGGGCGCGACTCACAGATACGCAGTATTTT. The encoded protein is CASSLARGRARLTDTQYF. Full variable domain (rest looked up from reference TRBV7-8 and TRBJ2-3): GAGVSQSPRYKVAKRGQDVALRCDPISGHVSLFWYQQALGQGPEFLTYFQNEAQLDKSGLPSDRFFAERPEGSVSTLKIQRTQQEDSAVYLCASSLARGRARLTDTQYFGPGTRLTVL.

The CDR3 spells CASSTGTVTDTQYF. As DNA, the CDR3 is TGTGCCAGTTCGACCGGGACAGTGACAGATACGCAGTATTTT. The chain joins TRBV19 to TRBJ2-3; 7 nucleotides line up with TRBD1. V was clipped by 8 bases and J by 3 bases; unmatched bases: 8. This CDR3 comprises 14 residues. In germline, CDR1 is LNHDA, CDR2 SQIVND (reference sequence).

This chain joins TRBV5-1 and TRBJ2-1; TRBD1 is a possible D gene (5 bases). The CDR3 is 14 residues long. V lost 0 bases and J lost 6, with 10 bases in between. Germline V CDR1 and CDR2: SGHRS, YFSETQ. The CDR3 loop reads CASSLANQGNEQFF. The CDR3 nucleotides read TGCGCCAGCAGCTTGGCCAATCAGGGCAATGAGCAGTTCTTC.

The chain's CDR3 is CASSYRESGETQYF. The CDR3 DNA reads as TGTGCCAGCAGTTACCGCGAATCTGGGGAGACCCAGTACTTC. This chain connects TRBV6-6 to TRBJ2-5, with unresolved D. Germline lookup yields CDR1 MNHNY and CDR2 SVGAGI (reference sequence). Trimming removed 2 bases at V and 5 bases at J, with 12 bases between. The CDR3 is 14 residues long.

The chain recombines TRBV27 with TRBJ2-3, with TRBD1 as a possible D gene (6 bases). The germline V gene has CDR1 MNHEY and CDR2 SMNVEV (reference sequence). Trimming shortened V by 5 bases and J by 6 bases, and 15 bases separated the two germline ends. This CDR3 is 14 amino acids long. The CDR3 protein is CASSAWGPPDTQYF. The CDR3 nucleotides read TGTGCCAGCAGTGCCTGGGGGCCTCCGGATACGCAGTATTTT.

The gene calls are TRBV19 and TRBJ1-5, with D hard to call. Germline CDR1 and CDR2: LNHDA and SQIVND (reference sequence). This CDR3 is 16 amino acids long. Trimming removed 3 bases from V and 2 bases from J, with 14 bases in between. The CDR3 DNA reads TGTGCCAGTAGTATTCTGGCAGTCCTCGGCAATCAGCCCCAGCATTTT. It is translated as CASSILAVLGNQPQHF.

The genes are TRBV6-5 and TRBJ1-1; 7 positions match TRBD1. V shed 8 bases and J 8 bases; nucleotides not matched to a gene: 14. The CDR3 totals 14 residues. Germline V gene lookup returns CDR1 MNHEY and CDR2 SVGAGI. Here the CDR3 DNA reads TGTGCCAGCCGCGACGCCCGGGACAGTAGAGAAGCTTTCTTT. Amino acids: CASRDARDSREAFF.

This chain uses TRBV6-6 with TRBJ1-3, with 9 positions matching TRBD1. CDR3 length: 17 residues. The ends lost 5 bases at V and 4 bases at J; junction bases unmatched: 12. CDR1 and CDR2 (germline): MNHNY, SVGAGI (reference sequence). Here the CDR3 reads CASSRTPDRGSGNTIYF. In nucleotides, the CDR3 is TGTGCCAGCAGTCGCACTCCGGACAGGGGATCCGGAAACACCATATATTTT.